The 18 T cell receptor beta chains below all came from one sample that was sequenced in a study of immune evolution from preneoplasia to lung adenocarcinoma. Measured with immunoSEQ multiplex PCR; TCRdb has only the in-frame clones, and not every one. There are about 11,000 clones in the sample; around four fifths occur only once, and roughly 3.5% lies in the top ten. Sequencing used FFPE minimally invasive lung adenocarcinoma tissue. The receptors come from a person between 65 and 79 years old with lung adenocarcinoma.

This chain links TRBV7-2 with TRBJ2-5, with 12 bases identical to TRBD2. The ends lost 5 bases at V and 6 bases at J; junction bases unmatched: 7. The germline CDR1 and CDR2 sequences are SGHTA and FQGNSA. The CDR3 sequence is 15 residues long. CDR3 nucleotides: TGTGCCAGCAGCCCCCTAGCGGGAGGGCCTCAGACCCAGTACTTC. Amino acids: CASSPLAGGPQTQYF.

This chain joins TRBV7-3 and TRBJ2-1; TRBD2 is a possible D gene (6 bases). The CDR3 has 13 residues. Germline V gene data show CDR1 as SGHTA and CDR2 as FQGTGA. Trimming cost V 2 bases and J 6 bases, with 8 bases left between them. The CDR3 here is CASSLGTVNEQFF. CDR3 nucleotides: TGTGCCAGCAGCTTAGGGACTGTCAATGAGCAGTTCTTC. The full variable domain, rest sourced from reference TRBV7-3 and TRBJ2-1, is GAGVSQTPSNKVTEKGKYVELRCDPISGHTALYWYRQSLGQGPEFLIYFQGTGAADDSGLPNDRFFAVRPEGSVSTLKIQRTERGDSAVYLCASSLGTVNEQFFGPGTRLTVL.

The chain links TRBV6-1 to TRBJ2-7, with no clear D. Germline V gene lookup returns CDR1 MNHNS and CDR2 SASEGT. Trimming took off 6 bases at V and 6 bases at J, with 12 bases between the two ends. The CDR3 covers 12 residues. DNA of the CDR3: TGTGCCAGCAGAGATAAAGTAGGCGAGCAGTACTTC. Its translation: CASRDKVGEQYF.

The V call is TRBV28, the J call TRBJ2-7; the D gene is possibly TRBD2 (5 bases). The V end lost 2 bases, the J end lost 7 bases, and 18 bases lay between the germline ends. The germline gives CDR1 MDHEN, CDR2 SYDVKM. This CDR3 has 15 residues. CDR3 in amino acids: CASSLRLGPRREQYF. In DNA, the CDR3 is TGTGCCAGCAGTTTAAGGTTGGGCCCAAGGAGGGAGCAGTACTTC. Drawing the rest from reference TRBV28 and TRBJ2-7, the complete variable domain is DVKVTQSSRYLVKRTGEKVFLECVQDMDHENMFWYRQDPGLGLRLIYFSYDVKMKEKGDIPEGYSVSREKKERFSLILESASTNQTSMYLCASSLRLGPRREQYFGPGTRLTVT.

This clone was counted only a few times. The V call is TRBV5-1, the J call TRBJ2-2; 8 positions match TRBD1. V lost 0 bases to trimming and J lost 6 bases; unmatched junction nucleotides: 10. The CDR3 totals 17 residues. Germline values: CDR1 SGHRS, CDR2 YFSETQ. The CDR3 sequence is CASSLEGRGRGSGELFF. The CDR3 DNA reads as TGCGCCAGCAGCTTGGAAGGCAGGGGGCGTGGATCCGGGGAGCTGTTTTTT.

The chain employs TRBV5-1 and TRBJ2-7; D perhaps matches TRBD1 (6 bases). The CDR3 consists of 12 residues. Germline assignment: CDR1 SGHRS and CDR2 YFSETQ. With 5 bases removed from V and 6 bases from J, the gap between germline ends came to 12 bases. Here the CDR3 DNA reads TGCGCCAGCAGGTCACAGGGATCCGAGCAGTACTTC. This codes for CASRSQGSEQYF.

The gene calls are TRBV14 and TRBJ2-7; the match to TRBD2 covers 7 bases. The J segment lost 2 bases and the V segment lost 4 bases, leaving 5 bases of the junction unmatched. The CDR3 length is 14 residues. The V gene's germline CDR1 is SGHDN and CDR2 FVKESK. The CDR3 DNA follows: TGTGCCAGCAGCCTGTCGGGAGGACCCTACGAGCAGTACTTC. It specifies CASSLSGGPYEQYF.

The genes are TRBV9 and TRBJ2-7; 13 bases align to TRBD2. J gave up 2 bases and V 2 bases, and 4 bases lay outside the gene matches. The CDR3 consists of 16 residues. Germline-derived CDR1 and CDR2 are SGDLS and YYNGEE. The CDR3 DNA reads TGTGCCAGCAGCGTGGGGACTAGCGGGAAGACCTACGAGCAGTACTTC. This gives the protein CASSVGTSGKTYEQYF.

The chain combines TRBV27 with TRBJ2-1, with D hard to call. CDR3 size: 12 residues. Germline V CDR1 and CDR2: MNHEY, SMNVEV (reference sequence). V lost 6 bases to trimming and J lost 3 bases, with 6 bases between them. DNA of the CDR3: TGTGCCAGCAGGGATCTCTACAATGAGCAGTTCTTC. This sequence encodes CASRDLYNEQFF.

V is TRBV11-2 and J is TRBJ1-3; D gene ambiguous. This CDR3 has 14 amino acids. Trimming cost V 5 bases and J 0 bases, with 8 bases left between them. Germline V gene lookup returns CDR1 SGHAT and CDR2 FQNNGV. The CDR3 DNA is TGTGCCAGCAGCCGGACGGACTCTGGAAACACCATATATTTT. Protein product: CASSRTDSGNTIYF.

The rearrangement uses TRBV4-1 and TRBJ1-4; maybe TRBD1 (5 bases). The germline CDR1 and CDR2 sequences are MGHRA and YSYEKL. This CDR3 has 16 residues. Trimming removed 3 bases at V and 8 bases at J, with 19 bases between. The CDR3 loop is CASSHPLQGENEKLFF. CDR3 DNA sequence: TGCGCCAGCAGCCACCCCCTCCAGGGTGAGAACGAAAAACTGTTTTTT.

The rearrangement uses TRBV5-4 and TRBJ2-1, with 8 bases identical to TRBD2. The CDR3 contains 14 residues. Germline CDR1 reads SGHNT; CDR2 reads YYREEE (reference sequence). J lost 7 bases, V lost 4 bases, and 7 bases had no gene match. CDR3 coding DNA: TGTGCCAGCAGCAGGAGCGGGAGTCTAAATGAGCAGTTCTTC. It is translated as CASSRSGSLNEQFF.

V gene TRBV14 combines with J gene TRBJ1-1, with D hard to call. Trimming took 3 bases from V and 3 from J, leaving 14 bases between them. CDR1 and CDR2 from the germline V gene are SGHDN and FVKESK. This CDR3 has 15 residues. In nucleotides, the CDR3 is TGTGCCAGCAGCCATTTCCACCTACAGCACACTGAAGCTTTCTTT. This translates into CASSHFHLQHTEAFF.

CDR3 bases: TGTGCCAGCAGCTTAATAGAAACGGATCAGTACTTC. Residues: CASSLIETDQYF. V is TRBV7-9 and J is TRBJ2-7; D unresolved. With 2 bases removed from V and 10 bases from J, the gap between germline ends came to 12 bases. Germline values: CDR1 SEHNR, CDR2 FQNEAQ (reference sequence). The CDR3 extends over 12 amino acids.

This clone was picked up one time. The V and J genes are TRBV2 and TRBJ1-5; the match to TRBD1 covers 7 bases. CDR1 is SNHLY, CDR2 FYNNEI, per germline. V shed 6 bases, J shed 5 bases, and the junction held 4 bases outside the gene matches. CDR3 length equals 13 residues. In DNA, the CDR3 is TGTGCCAGCAGCCGGGACAGCGATCAGCCCCAGCATTTT. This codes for CASSRDSDQPQHF.

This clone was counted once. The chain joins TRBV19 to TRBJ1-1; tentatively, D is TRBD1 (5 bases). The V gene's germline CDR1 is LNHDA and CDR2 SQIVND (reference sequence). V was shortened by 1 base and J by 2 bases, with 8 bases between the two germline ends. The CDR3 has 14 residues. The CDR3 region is CASSIGTGNTEAFF. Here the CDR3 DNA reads TGTGCCAGTAGTATAGGAACAGGAAACACTGAAGCTTTCTTT. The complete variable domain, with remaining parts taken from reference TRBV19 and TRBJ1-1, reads DGGITQSPKYLFRKEGQNVTLSCEQNLNHDAMYWYRQDPGQGLRLIYYSQIVNDFQKGDIAEGYSVSREKKESFPLTVTSAQKNPTAFYLCASSIGTGNTEAFFGQGTRLTVV.

The CDR3 nucleotides are TGTGCCAGCAGCTTGGTAGGGGGAGATACGCAGTATTTT. The encoded protein is CASSLVGGDTQYF. J is TRBJ2-3 and V is TRBV5-4, with D perhaps matching TRBD1 (6 bases). The CDR3 consists of 13 residues. Trimming removed 0 bases from V and 5 bases from J, with 7 bases in between. CDR1 and CDR2 (germline): SGHNT, YYREEE (reference sequence).

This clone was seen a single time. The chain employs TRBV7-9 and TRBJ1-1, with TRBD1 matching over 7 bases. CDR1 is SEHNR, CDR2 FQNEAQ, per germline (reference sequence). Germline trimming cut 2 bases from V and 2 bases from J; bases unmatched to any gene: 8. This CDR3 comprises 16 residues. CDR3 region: CASSLTGRGANTEAFF. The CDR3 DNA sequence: TGTGCCAGCAGCTTAACAGGCAGGGGGGCCAACACTGAAGCTTTCTTT.